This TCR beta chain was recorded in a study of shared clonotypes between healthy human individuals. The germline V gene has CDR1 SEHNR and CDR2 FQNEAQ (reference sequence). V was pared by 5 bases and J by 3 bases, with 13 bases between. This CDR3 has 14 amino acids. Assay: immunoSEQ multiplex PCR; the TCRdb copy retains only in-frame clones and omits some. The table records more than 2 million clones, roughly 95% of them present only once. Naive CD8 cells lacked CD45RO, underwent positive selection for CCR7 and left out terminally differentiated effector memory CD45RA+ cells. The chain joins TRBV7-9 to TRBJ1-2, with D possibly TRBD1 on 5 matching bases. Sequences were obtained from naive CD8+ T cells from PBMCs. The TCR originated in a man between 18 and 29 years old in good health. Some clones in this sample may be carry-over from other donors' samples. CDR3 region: CASSHAGTDYGYTF. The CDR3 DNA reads TGTGCCAGCAGCCACGCCGGGACGGACTATGGCTACACCTTC.